This T cell receptor beta chain was retrieved from a study of OX40 agonist ivuxolimab in advanced cancers. Turning to the study itself: The drug used for patients, ivuxolimab, was an agonistic anti-OX40 (CD134) antibody. Three patients got partial responses; one had hepatocellular carcinoma and two had cutaneous melanoma. General study points: Fewer expanded clones were found on average in CD4+ than in CD8+ T cells.

As for this clone: Antigen specificity is unknown.

Sampling of blood occurred at baseline, cycle 4 day 1, and cycle 7 day 1. Profiled with immunoSEQ multiplex PCR; TCRdb holds only in-frame clones, not every one. The sample lists approximately 60,000 clones; 83% were seen once. The sequenced sample was CD4+ or CD8+ T cells sorted from blood, obtained in a trial of the OX40 agonist ivuxolimab. The clonotype was recovered from an adult with an advanced solid tumor such as melanoma, head and neck, liver or kidney cancer.

The CDR3 DNA follows: TGCGCCAGCAGCTTGGGTCGACTAGCGGGACCCATTGGCAAAAACATTCAGTACTTC. It yields the protein CASSLGRLAGPIGKNIQYF. The chain recombines TRBV5-1 with TRBJ2-4; TRBD2 matches at 11 bases. V shed 0 bases, J shed 3 bases, and the junction held 11 bases outside the gene matches. Germline CDR1 SGHRS, CDR2 YFSETQ. The CDR3 runs 19 residues.